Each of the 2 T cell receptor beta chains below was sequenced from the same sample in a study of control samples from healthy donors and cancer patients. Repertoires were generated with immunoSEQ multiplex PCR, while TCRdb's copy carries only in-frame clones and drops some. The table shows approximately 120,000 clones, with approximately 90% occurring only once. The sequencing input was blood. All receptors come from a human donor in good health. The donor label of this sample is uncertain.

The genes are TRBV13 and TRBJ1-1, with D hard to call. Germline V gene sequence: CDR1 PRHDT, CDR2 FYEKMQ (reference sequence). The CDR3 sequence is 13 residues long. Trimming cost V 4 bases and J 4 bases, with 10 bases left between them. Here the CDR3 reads CASSSQGATEAFF. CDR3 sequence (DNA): TGTGCCAGCAGCTCCCAAGGAGCCACTGAAGCTTTCTTT.

The DNA of the CDR3 is TGTGCCAGCGTAGCGGGGGATTCGGATACGCAGTATTTT. As protein: CASVAGDSDTQYF. The chain combines TRBV6-5 with TRBJ2-3; TRBD2 aligns across 9 bases. Germline V gene data show CDR1 as MNHEY and CDR2 as SVGAGI. After removal of 8 bases from V and 6 bases from J, the junction contained 6 bases not matched to a gene. CDR3 length equals 13 residues.